This T cell receptor (beta chain) comes out of a study of T cells in Graves' hyperthyroidism and ophthalmopathy. From RNA transcripts, TCR beta CDR3 regions were amplified. The primer set for the first-round RT-PCR of the TCR CDR3 was HTBI. TCRdb re-called the multiplex PCR reads through MiXCR, storing one row per CDR3 protein. The table includes 370,000 or so distinct CDR3 sequences, roughly 25% detected once. The junction had 3 bases not matched to a gene; V was cut back by 1 base and J by 2 bases. Per germline, CDR1 GTSNPN and CDR2 SVGIG (reference sequence). The length of the CDR3 is 14 residues. The specimen sequenced was blood. The chain recombines TRBV30 with TRBJ2-3, with 7 bases fitting TRBD2. This sequence originates from a man in his fifties or sixties with Graves' hyperthyroidism. CDR3 in DNA: TGTGCCTGGAGTGCCACTAGCGCCACAGATACGCAGTATTTT. It yields the protein CAWSATSATDTQYF.